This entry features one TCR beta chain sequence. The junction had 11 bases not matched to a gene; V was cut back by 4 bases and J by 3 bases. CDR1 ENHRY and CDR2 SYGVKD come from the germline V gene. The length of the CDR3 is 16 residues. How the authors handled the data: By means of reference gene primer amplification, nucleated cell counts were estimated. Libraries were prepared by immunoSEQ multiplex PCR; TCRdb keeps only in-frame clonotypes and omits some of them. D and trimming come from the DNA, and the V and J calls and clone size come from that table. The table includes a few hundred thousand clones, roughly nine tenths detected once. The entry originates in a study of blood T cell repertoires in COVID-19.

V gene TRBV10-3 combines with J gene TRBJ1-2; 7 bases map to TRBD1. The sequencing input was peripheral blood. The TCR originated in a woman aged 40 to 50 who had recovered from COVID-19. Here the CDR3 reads CAISVGQALGYYGYTF. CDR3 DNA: TGTGCCATCAGTGTTGGACAGGCCTTGGGGTACTATGGCTACACCTTC.